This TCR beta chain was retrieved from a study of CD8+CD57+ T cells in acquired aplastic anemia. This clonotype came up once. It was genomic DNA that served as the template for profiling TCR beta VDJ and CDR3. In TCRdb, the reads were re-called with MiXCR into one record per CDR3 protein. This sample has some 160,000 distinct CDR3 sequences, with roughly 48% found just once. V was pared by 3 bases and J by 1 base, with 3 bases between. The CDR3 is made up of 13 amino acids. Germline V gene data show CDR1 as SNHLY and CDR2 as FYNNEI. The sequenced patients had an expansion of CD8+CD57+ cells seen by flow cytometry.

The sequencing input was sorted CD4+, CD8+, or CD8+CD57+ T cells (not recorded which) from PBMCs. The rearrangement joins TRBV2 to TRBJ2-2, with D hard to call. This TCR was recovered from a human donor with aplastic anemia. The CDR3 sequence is CASSEWNTGELFF. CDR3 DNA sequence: TGTGCCAGCAGTGAGTGGAACACCGGGGAGCTGTTTTTT. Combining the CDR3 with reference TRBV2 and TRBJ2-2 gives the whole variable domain EPEVTQTPSHQVTQMGQEVILRCVPISNHLYFYWYRQILGQKVEFLVSFYNNEISEKSEIFDDQFSVERPDGSNFTLKIRSTKLEDSAMYFCASSEWNTGELFFGEGSRLTVL.